This T cell receptor (beta chain) stems from a study of blood T cell repertoires in COVID-19. Study details: Collection of acute and convalescent COVID-19 samples took place in the United States, Italy and Spain. PBMCs, B-cell-depleted T cells, or T cells provided the cDNA or gDNA that made up the material.

As processed by the authors: From reference gene primer amplification, estimates of nucleated cell counts were derived. Produced via immunoSEQ multiplex PCR; TCRdb's table is partial and in-frame only. The V and J calls and clone size come from that table; D and trimming were worked out from the DNA. This table holds 86,000 or so clones, almost 85% found once. This CDR3 region has 17 residues. Germline V gene data show CDR1 as SGHRS and CDR2 as YFSETQ. V trimming: 2 bases; J trimming: 4 bases; junction bases outside the gene matches: 11. This clone was seen only a few times. The chain couples TRBV5-1 to TRBJ1-4; TRBD1 agrees at 7 bases. The receptor was derived from a woman aged 80 or over with acute or convalescent COVID-19. The specimen was peripheral blood. For the CDR3, the DNA is TGCGCCAGCAGCTTCCCCAATTGGGACAGCATTAATGAAAAACTGTTTTTT. Its protein product is CASSFPNWDSINEKLFF.